Listed below are T cell receptor beta chains from one sample, sequenced in a study of cytomegalovirus exposure and HLA in healthy donors. The table came from immunoSEQ multiplex PCR; TCRdb's copy has only in-frame clones and leaves some out. The data show about 360,000 clones, with around 86% seen just once and roughly 0.75% held by the top ten. Sequenced input: PBMCs. These receptors were obtained from a woman aged 18-29 years in good health and CMV-seronegative. CDR3s include the opening cysteine and the closing phenylalanine or tryptophan. The D gene is left open where the match is weak. Clone size is not always given. Where it is, it says once, few, many or a class for expanded clones.

J | V | size | D | length | CDR3 | DNA
TRBJ1-2 | TRBV7-9 | . | . | 17 | CASSTPAPLRILGGYTF | TGTGCCAGCAGCACCCCGGCCCCCCTAAGGATTCTAGGTGGCTACACCTTC
TRBJ2-7 | TRBV7-9 | . | TRBD1 | 15 | CASSLMTGYNYEQYF | TGTGCCAGCAGCTTAATGACAGGGTATAATTACGAGCAGTACTTC
TRBJ1-1 | TRBV23-1 | . | . | 13 | CATLVNRADEAFF | TGCGCCACCCTTGTGAACAGGGCGGATGAAGCTTTCTTT
TRBJ1-6 | TRBV2 | . | . | 12 | CASTEEGRPLHF | TGTGCCAGCACCGAGGAGGGTAGGCCCCTCCACTTT
TRBJ2-7 | TRBV7-9 | . | . | 14 | CASSLATRSYEQYF | TGTGCCAGCAGCTTAGCAACGCGATCCTACGAGCAGTACTTC
TRBJ2-7 | TRBV9 | few | TRBD1 | 15 | CASSPQTGGQIEQYF | TGTGCCAGCAGCCCTCAGACAGGGGGCCAAATCGAGCAGTACTTC
TRBJ1-1 | TRBV27 | . | . | 13 | CASSFGWTNEAFF | TGTGCCAGCAGTTTTGGTTGGACAAATGAAGCTTTCTTT
TRBJ2-1 | TRBV15 | . | . | 15 | CATSRGTPGYNEQFF | TGTGCCACCAGCAGAGGGACTCCCGGGTACAATGAGCAGTTCTTC
TRBJ2-3 | TRBV5-6 | once | . | 14 | CASSLGQGFDTQYF | TGTGCCAGCAGCTTGGGGCAGGGGTTCGATACGCAGTATTTT
TRBJ1-6 | TRBV6-5 | . | . | 13 | CASSYSMRSPLHF | TGTGCCAGCAGTTACTCGATGAGATCACCCCTCCACTTT
TRBJ1-1 | TRBV6-5 | . | . | 13 | CASRSGMNTEAFF | TGTGCCAGCAGATCGGGGATGAACACTGAAGCTTTCTTT
TRBJ2-7 | TRBV28 | . | TRBD1 | 15 | CASSQGTGRTYEQYF | TGTGCCAGCAGTCAAGGGACAGGGAGGACCTACGAGCAGTACTTC
TRBJ2-2 | TRBV7-9 | . | . | 15 | CASSLKDTNTGELFF | TGTGCCAGCAGCTTAAAGGACACCAACACCGGGGAGCTGTTTTTT
TRBJ2-3 | TRBV30 | . | . | 12 | CAWSVTGETQYF | TGTGCCTGGAGTGTTACAGGCGAGACGCAGTATTTT
TRBJ1-2 | TRBV28 | . | . | 14 | CASRGRGRDYGYTF | TGTGCCAGCAGGGGGAGGGGCAGGGACTATGGCTACACCTTC
TRBJ2-2 | TRBV11-2 | . | . | 16 | CASSPYGGINTGELFF | TGTGCCAGCAGCCCCTATGGAGGGATAAACACCGGGGAGCTGTTTTTT
TRBJ1-6 | TRBV6-1 | . | . | 14 | CASSEMTENSPLHF | TGTGCCAGCAGTGAAATGACGGAGAATTCACCCCTCCACTTT
TRBJ2-1 | TRBV25-1 | . | . | 15 | CASSEPRTSYNEQFF | TGTGCCAGCAGTGAACCTCGTACTAGTTACAATGAGCAGTTCTTC
TRBJ2-5 | TRBV4-2 | . | . | 15 | CASSQKGASEETQYF | TGTGCCAGCAGCCAAAAGGGGGCTAGCGAAGAGACCCAGTACTTC
TRBJ2-5 | TRBV10-3 | . | TRBD2 | 12 | CATGSGEGTQYF | TGTGCCACCGGTAGCGGGGAGGGGACCCAGTACTTC
TRBJ2-7 | TRBV6-1 | few | . | 12 | CASTETGYEQYF | TGTGCCAGCACCGAAACAGGGTACGAGCAGTACTTC
TRBJ2-1 | TRBV28 | . | . | 14 | CASSQPGHWNEQFF | TGTGCCAGCAGTCAGCCGGGACACTGGAACGAGCAGTTCTTC
TRBJ1-5 | TRBV28 | . | . | 19 | CASSEQLMATKGSNQPQHF | TGTGCCAGCAGTGAACAGCTTATGGCTACAAAAGGTAGCAATCAGCCCCAGCATTTT
TRBJ1-1 | TRBV29-1 | . | TRBD1 | 15 | CSVFETGTGNTEAFF | TGCAGCGTTTTTGAAACCGGGACAGGGAACACTGAAGCTTTCTTT
TRBJ2-7 | TRBV18 | . | TRBD2 | 17 | CASSPLGTSGRKDEQYF | TGTGCCAGCTCGCCTTTGGGGACTAGCGGGAGAAAGGACGAGCAGTACTTC
TRBJ1-1 | TRBV19 | once | TRBD1 | 13 | CASIRGRITEAFF | TGTGCCAGTATAAGGGGGCGGATTACTGAAGCTTTCTTT
TRBJ2-5 | TRBV9 | . | TRBD2 | 16 | CASTPRASGRQETQYF | TGTGCCAGCACGCCTAGGGCTAGCGGGAGGCAAGAGACCCAGTACTTC
TRBJ2-7 | TRBV7-9 | . | . | 15 | CASSSTSGGPAEQYF | TGTGCCAGCAGCTCGACAAGTGGAGGGCCTGCCGAGCAGTACTTC
TRBJ1-5 | TRBV27 | few | . | 13 | CASSPGGNQPQHF | TGTGCCAGCAGTCCAGGGGGCAATCAGCCCCAGCATTTT
TRBJ2-5 | TRBV2 | . | TRBD1 | 16 | CASSPTRDRGEETQYF | TGTGCCAGCAGTCCCACCCGGGACAGGGGGGAAGAGACCCAGTACTTC
TRBJ2-1 | TRBV5-1 | . | . | 14 | CASSLVYHHNEQFF | TGCGCCAGCAGCTTGGTCTACCACCACAATGAGCAGTTCTTC
TRBJ2-1 | TRBV19 | . | TRBD1 | 16 | CASSIWSTGVYNEQFF | TGTGCCAGTAGTATATGGTCGACAGGGGTATACAATGAGCAGTTCTTC
TRBJ2-2 | TRBV7-9 | . | . | 15 | CASSSPQGFTGELFF | TGTGCCAGCAGCTCCCCACAGGGATTCACCGGGGAGCTGTTTTTT
TRBJ1-5 | TRBV5-1 | . | . | 15 | CASSLGGASNQPQHF | TGCGCCAGCAGCTTGGGCGGGGCGAGCAATCAGCCCCAGCATTTT
TRBJ2-1 | TRBV2 | . | . | 15 | CASSEAGGSYNEQFF | TGTGCCAGCAGTGAAGCCGGGGGTTCCTACAATGAGCAGTTCTTC
TRBJ2-1 | TRBV28 | . | . | 15 | CASKQGGPSYNEQFF | TGTGCCAGCAAGCAGGGAGGCCCGTCCTACAATGAGCAGTTCTTC
TRBJ1-4 | TRBV6-1 | . | . | 12 | CASSEGGEKLFF | TGTGCCAGCAGTGAGGGGGGTGAAAAACTGTTTTTT
TRBJ2-1 | TRBV29-1 | . | TRBD1 | 14 | CSGGRDRGGYEQFF | TGCAGCGGCGGCCGGGACAGGGGGGGATATGAGCAGTTCTTC
TRBJ2-7 | TRBV9 | . | . | 15 | CASSVGGGGSYEQYF | TGTGCCAGCAGCGTAGGCGGGGGCGGATCCTACGAGCAGTACTTC
TRBJ2-3 | TRBV5-1 | . | TRBD2 | 17 | CASSQPRLAGGTDTQYF | TGCGCCAGCAGCCAACCTCGACTAGCGGGAGGAACGGATACGCAGTATTTT
TRBJ2-7 | TRBV7-9 | . | TRBD2 | 15 | CASSFLAGGFYEQYF | TGTGCCAGCAGCTTCCTAGCGGGGGGCTTCTACGAGCAGTACTTC
TRBJ2-7 | TRBV27 | once | TRBD2 | 21 | CASSLVSELGTSGSRRYEQYF | TGTGCCAGCAGCCTAGTTTCTGAACTCGGGACTAGCGGGAGCAGGAGGTACGAGCAGTACTTC
TRBJ1-5 | TRBV18 | . | TRBD1 | 18 | CASSEGQGTYKGNQPQHF | TGTGCCAGCTCGGAGGGACAGGGGACGTACAAGGGCAATCAGCCCCAGCATTTT
TRBJ2-7 | TRBV5-4 | . | TRBD2 | 16 | CASSLAGLAGVGEQYF | TGTGCCAGCAGCTTGGCCGGACTAGCGGGAGTGGGCGAGCAGTACTTC
TRBJ2-6 | TRBV27 | . | TRBD1 | 17 | CASSPGQGRPGANVLTF | TGTGCCAGCAGTCCGGGACAGGGGCGCCCTGGGGCCAACGTCCTGACTTTC
TRBJ1-3 | TRBV27 | . | . | 13 | CASSTGYGNTIYF | TGTGCCAGCAGTACAGGGTATGGAAACACCATATATTTT
TRBJ2-5 | TRBV5-1 | . | TRBD2 | 16 | CASSPGTSGGGGTQYF | TGCGCCAGCAGCCCAGGGACTAGCGGGGGAGGTGGGACCCAGTACTTC
TRBJ1-1 | TRBV10-3 | . | . | 13 | CASNRDMNTEAFF | TGTGCCAGCAACAGGGACATGAACACTGAAGCTTTCTTT